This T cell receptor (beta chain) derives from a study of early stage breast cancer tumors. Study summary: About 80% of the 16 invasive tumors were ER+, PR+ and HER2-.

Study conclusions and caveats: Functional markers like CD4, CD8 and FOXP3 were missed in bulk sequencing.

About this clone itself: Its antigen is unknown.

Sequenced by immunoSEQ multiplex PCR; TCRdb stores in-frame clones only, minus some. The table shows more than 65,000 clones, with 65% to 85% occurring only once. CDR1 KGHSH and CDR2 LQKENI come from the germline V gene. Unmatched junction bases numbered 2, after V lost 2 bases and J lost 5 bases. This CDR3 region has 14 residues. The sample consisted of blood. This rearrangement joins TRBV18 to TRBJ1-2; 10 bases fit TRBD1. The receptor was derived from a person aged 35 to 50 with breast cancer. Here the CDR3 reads CASSPGDRGYGYTF. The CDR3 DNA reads TGTGCCAGCTCACCAGGGGACAGGGGTTATGGCTACACCTTC.